There are a few counts of the clone carrying this T cell receptor (beta chain). The Seattle patients, enrolled during active infection, were followed longitudinally. This record comes from a study of blood T cell repertoires in COVID-19. Study information: From the United States, Italy and Spain came samples of acute and convalescent COVID-19. T cells, B-cell-depleted T cells, or PBMCs provided the cDNA or gDNA that served as material.

In the authors' methods: Amplification from reference gene primers served as the basis for estimated nucleated cell counts. The data were produced by immunoSEQ multiplex PCR, yet TCRdb's version contains in-frame clones alone and is incomplete. V and J calls and clone size are those listed in that table; D and trimming were worked out from the DNA. The sample records 45,000 to 50,000 clones, about nine tenths being singletons. Germline values: CDR1 SGDLS, CDR2 YYNGEE. The junction had 14 bases not matched to a gene; V was cut back by 3 bases and J by 8 bases. The CDR3 runs to 16 residues. The sequence came from an elderly woman with COVID-19, enrolled during active disease. Input material: peripheral blood. The genes are TRBV9 and TRBJ1-5; 7 nucleotides agree with TRBD1. CDR3 amino acids: CASSAEVGRGDEPQHF. Written as DNA, the CDR3 is TGTGCCAGCAGCGCCGAGGTCGGCAGGGGGGACGAGCCCCAGCATTTT.